This T cell receptor (beta chain) was obtained from a study of shared clonotypes between healthy human individuals. Study-wide context: Donors were two women and a few men aged 18 to 49. Three plates were used per donor for CD4 naive, three for CD4 memory, two for CD8 naive and one for CD8 memory.

The CDR3 runs to 16 residues. Losses at the gene ends were 0 bases for V and 4 bases for J; bases not matched to a gene: 6. Germline V lookup: CDR1 SGHRS, CDR2 YFSETQ. This clone was observed once. CD45RO-negative, CCR7-positively selected cells formed the naive CD8 fraction, excluding terminally differentiated effector memory CD45RA+ cells. The assay was carried out at the deep level. Every subset's genomic DNA went evenly onto several immunoSEQ plates. Only in-frame clones appear in the TCRdb table, and some are missing; sequencing was by immunoSEQ multiplex PCR. The sample yields approximately 810,000 clones, 80% to 95% seen once.

This chain joins TRBV5-1 and TRBJ2-2; TRBD2 agrees at 7 bases. This clonotype originated in a man aged 25-45 years in good health. The specimen sequenced was naive CD8+ T cells sorted from blood. The CDR3 nucleotides are TGCGCCAGCAGCTTGGTGTCAGCGGGACTCACCGGGGAGCTGTTTTTT. It specifies CASSLVSAGLTGELFF.